This is a list of T cell receptor beta chains from one sample in a study of CD8+ T cells in alopecia areata. Sequencing was performed with immunoSEQ multiplex PCR; in TCRdb, only in-frame clones are kept and a portion is missing. The sample includes hundreds of thousands of clones, over 45% of them seen just once. Sequenced material: CD4+ T cells sorted from blood, taken around week 54, from a patient treated with tofacitinib. The source of these receptors is a human donor with alopecia areata. Both conserved end residues are part of each CDR3. A D gene is named only where the DNA matches it firmly. Clone size is given for some rows only: seen once, a few or many times, or a class if the clone is expanded.

clone_size: few
j_call: TRBJ1-3
d_call: -
v_call: TRBV28
cdr3_nt: TGTGCCAGCAGTTATTCACCCGGGGTCGCGACGGGAGGAAACACCATATATTTT
cdr3_aa: CASSYSPGVATGGNTIYF

clone_size: -
j_call: TRBJ1-6
d_call: -
v_call: TRBV7-9
cdr3_nt: TGTGCCAGCAGCTCCTCTGGCCTGGGGTTCTCCTATAATTCACCCCTCCACTTT
cdr3_aa: CASSSSGLGFSYNSPLHF

clone_size: -
j_call: TRBJ2-1
d_call: TRBD2
v_call: TRBV11-2
cdr3_nt: TGTGCCAGCAGCTTGTCTAGCGGATACAATGAGCAGTTCTTC
cdr3_aa: CASSLSSGYNEQFF

clone_size: -
j_call: TRBJ1-5
d_call: -
v_call: TRBV5-1
cdr3_nt: TGCGCCAGCAGCTTGGCACTTTTACAGCCCCAGCATTTT
cdr3_aa: CASSLALLQPQHF

clone_size: -
j_call: TRBJ2-7
d_call: TRBD1
v_call: TRBV7-2
cdr3_nt: TGTGCCAGCAGTAGGACAGGGGCCTACGAGCAGTACTTC
cdr3_aa: CASSRTGAYEQYF

clone_size: -
j_call: TRBJ1-2
d_call: -
v_call: TRBV30
cdr3_nt: TGTGCCTGGAGTTCTCGTGACTATGGCTACACCTTC
cdr3_aa: CAWSSRDYGYTF

clone_size: -
j_call: TRBJ2-3
d_call: TRBD1
v_call: TRBV29-1
cdr3_nt: TGCAGCGCCCGGGACAGGTGGCGCACAGATACGCAGTATTTT
cdr3_aa: CSARDRWRTDTQYF

clone_size: few
j_call: TRBJ1-6
d_call: -
v_call: TRBV30
cdr3_nt: TGTGCCTGGAGCGAAGGATATAATTCACCCCTCCACTTT
cdr3_aa: CAWSEGYNSPLHF

clone_size: -
j_call: TRBJ2-3
d_call: -
v_call: TRBV6-5
cdr3_nt: TGTGCCAGCAGTCTCCGGGCCGAAGGGGCAGATACGCAGTATTTT
cdr3_aa: CASSLRAEGADTQYF

clone_size: -
j_call: TRBJ2-2
d_call: -
v_call: TRBV7-2
cdr3_nt: TGTGCCAGCAGCTCCAGGGCCGGCGGGGAGCTGTTTTTT
cdr3_aa: CASSSRAGGELFF

clone_size: few
j_call: TRBJ2-2
d_call: TRBD1
v_call: TRBV6-6
cdr3_nt: TGTGCCAGCAGTTACCGGGGACAGTGGGGCCCGGGGGAGCTGTTTTTT
cdr3_aa: CASSYRGQWGPGELFF

clone_size: -
j_call: TRBJ2-4
d_call: -
v_call: TRBV4-3
cdr3_nt: TGCGCCAGCAGCCAAGGGGCGACAGGAGTAGCCAAAAACATTCAGTACTTC
cdr3_aa: CASSQGATGVAKNIQYF

clone_size: -
j_call: TRBJ1-2
d_call: -
v_call: TRBV9
cdr3_nt: TGTGCCAGCAGCGCGAGGGGTGGTGGAGGCTACACCTTC
cdr3_aa: CASSARGGGGYTF

clone_size: few
j_call: TRBJ2-7
d_call: -
v_call: TRBV29-1
cdr3_nt: TGCAGCGTTGAGCAGGGCGAGCAGTACTTC
cdr3_aa: CSVEQGEQYF

clone_size: few
j_call: TRBJ1-4
d_call: -
v_call: TRBV29-1
cdr3_nt: TGCAGCGGGAGATCGGGAGATGGTGAAAAACTGTTTTTT
cdr3_aa: CSGRSGDGEKLFF

clone_size: few
j_call: TRBJ2-5
d_call: -
v_call: TRBV30
cdr3_nt: TGTGCCTGGAGTGTACAAGGGGTGGAGACCCAGTACTTC
cdr3_aa: CAWSVQGVETQYF

clone_size: -
j_call: TRBJ2-6
d_call: -
v_call: TRBV27
cdr3_nt: TGTGCCACCGGCAAGGATACTGGGGCCAACGTCCTGACTTTC
cdr3_aa: CATGKDTGANVLTF

clone_size: -
j_call: TRBJ2-3
d_call: -
v_call: TRBV27
cdr3_nt: TGTGCCAGCAGTTTTATGGCCCAGTTCACAGATACGCAGTATTTT
cdr3_aa: CASSFMAQFTDTQYF

clone_size: -
j_call: TRBJ1-1
d_call: TRBD1
v_call: TRBV10-3
cdr3_nt: TGTGCCATCAGTTTGGACAGGGGGCAAACTGAAGCTTTCTTT
cdr3_aa: CAISLDRGQTEAFF

clone_size: -
j_call: TRBJ2-1
d_call: -
v_call: TRBV30
cdr3_nt: TGTGCTGGCCAGCGAGATTCCTACAATGAGCAGTTCTTC
cdr3_aa: CAGQRDSYNEQFF

clone_size: few
j_call: TRBJ2-5
d_call: TRBD2
v_call: TRBV10-3
cdr3_nt: TGTGCCATTGGGACTAGCGAGGAGACCCAGTACTTC
cdr3_aa: CAIGTSEETQYF

clone_size: few
j_call: TRBJ2-1
d_call: -
v_call: TRBV10-3
cdr3_nt: TGTGCCATCAGTGAACGTCAGGTGTCCTCTAACAATGAGCAGTTCTTC
cdr3_aa: CAISERQVSSNNEQFF

clone_size: -
j_call: TRBJ1-2
d_call: TRBD1
v_call: TRBV14
cdr3_nt: TGTGCCAGCAGCCAAGTGGAGACAGGGATCTATGGCTACACCTTC
cdr3_aa: CASSQVETGIYGYTF

clone_size: few
j_call: TRBJ2-5
d_call: -
v_call: TRBV9
cdr3_nt: TGTGCCAGCAGCGCCCCTTCAGGGAGTGAAGAGACCCAGTACTTC
cdr3_aa: CASSAPSGSEETQYF

clone_size: -
j_call: TRBJ1-1
d_call: -
v_call: TRBV7-3
cdr3_nt: TGTGCCAGCAGCTTAGAGGGGTTGAGCACTGAAGCTTTCTTT
cdr3_aa: CASSLEGLSTEAFF

clone_size: -
j_call: TRBJ1-2
d_call: -
v_call: TRBV29-1
cdr3_nt: TGCAGCGTTCGGGGACCCGATTTAGGCTACACCTTC
cdr3_aa: CSVRGPDLGYTF

clone_size: -
j_call: TRBJ2-3
d_call: -
v_call: TRBV30
cdr3_nt: TGTGCCTGGAGGCAGGGACCCACAGATACGCAGTATTTT
cdr3_aa: CAWRQGPTDTQYF

clone_size: -
j_call: TRBJ2-1
d_call: -
v_call: TRBV18
cdr3_nt: TGTGCCAGCTCAAAAGGAGGGGGCTCCTACAATGAGCAGTTCTTC
cdr3_aa: CASSKGGGSYNEQFF

clone_size: -
j_call: TRBJ2-1
d_call: TRBD1
v_call: TRBV19
cdr3_nt: TGTGCCAGTAGGAGACAGGGGGCCGGCTCCTACAATGAGCAGTTCTTC
cdr3_aa: CASRRQGAGSYNEQFF

clone_size: -
j_call: TRBJ2-7
d_call: TRBD2
v_call: TRBV7-2
cdr3_nt: TGTGCCAGCAGCTCTTGGGGACTACCCACCTACGAGCAGTACTTC
cdr3_aa: CASSSWGLPTYEQYF

clone_size: -
j_call: TRBJ1-1
d_call: TRBD1
v_call: TRBV4-1
cdr3_nt: TGCGCCAGCAGCCTTACCCGGACAGGGGTGAACACTGAAGCTTTCTTT
cdr3_aa: CASSLTRTGVNTEAFF

clone_size: -
j_call: TRBJ2-7
d_call: TRBD1
v_call: TRBV29-1
cdr3_nt: TGCAGCGTTTCGGACAGGGGCTACGAGCAGTACTTC
cdr3_aa: CSVSDRGYEQYF

clone_size: once
j_call: TRBJ1-2
d_call: -
v_call: TRBV4-1
cdr3_nt: TGCGCCAGCAGCCCGACCTTTACAGGGCCTGGGTTGGATGGCTACACCTTC
cdr3_aa: CASSPTFTGPGLDGYTF

clone_size: -
j_call: TRBJ1-1
d_call: -
v_call: TRBV30
cdr3_nt: TGTGCCTGGTACCTTACAGGGAATTATGAAGCTTTCTTT
cdr3_aa: CAWYLTGNYEAFF

clone_size: few
j_call: TRBJ1-1
d_call: -
v_call: TRBV7-2
cdr3_nt: TGTGCCAGCGGCGGACAGTACACTGAAGCTTTCTTT
cdr3_aa: CASGGQYTEAFF

clone_size: few
j_call: TRBJ1-2
d_call: -
v_call: TRBV29-1
cdr3_nt: TGCAGCGTCGCGGACAGTGGCTATGGCTACACCTTC
cdr3_aa: CSVADSGYGYTF

clone_size: -
j_call: TRBJ1-2
d_call: TRBD1
v_call: TRBV6-5
cdr3_nt: TGTGCCAGCAGTTACAACAGGGGGCAGCGTGGCTACACCTTC
cdr3_aa: CASSYNRGQRGYTF

clone_size: few
j_call: TRBJ1-3
d_call: -
v_call: TRBV5-6
cdr3_nt: TGTGCCAGCAGCTTGGGGACAATCTCTGGAAACACCATATATTTT
cdr3_aa: CASSLGTISGNTIYF

clone_size: few
j_call: TRBJ2-1
d_call: -
v_call: TRBV7-9
cdr3_nt: TGTGCCAGCAGCTTAGGGGGGGCCAGGAATGAGCAGTTCTTC
cdr3_aa: CASSLGGARNEQFF

clone_size: few
j_call: TRBJ2-7
d_call: -
v_call: TRBV7-3
cdr3_nt: TGTGCCAGCAGCTTAACGTTCGGGCCTTCCTACGAGCAGTACTTC
cdr3_aa: CASSLTFGPSYEQYF

clone_size: -
j_call: TRBJ1-6
d_call: TRBD1
v_call: TRBV9
cdr3_nt: TGTGCCAGCAGCGTAGGAGGGACAGGGACTTCACCCCTCCACTTT
cdr3_aa: CASSVGGTGTSPLHF

clone_size: few
j_call: TRBJ1-2
d_call: -
v_call: TRBV12-5
cdr3_nt: TGTGCTAGTGGTTCCCATTATGGCTACACCTTC
cdr3_aa: CASGSHYGYTF

clone_size: -
j_call: TRBJ2-3
d_call: -
v_call: TRBV11-2
cdr3_nt: TGTGCCACCGGGGACATCAGGGGTTCTTTT
cdr3_aa: CATGDIRGSF

clone_size: -
j_call: TRBJ1-2
d_call: -
v_call: TRBV29-1
cdr3_nt: TGCAGCGTTCGTACAGGGCTCGGCTACACCTTC
cdr3_aa: CSVRTGLGYTF

clone_size: -
j_call: TRBJ2-5
d_call: -
v_call: TRBV11-1
cdr3_nt: TGTGCCAGCAGCTTAGATGAGGTAGAGACCCAGTACTTC
cdr3_aa: CASSLDEVETQYF

clone_size: -
j_call: TRBJ2-3
d_call: TRBD1
v_call: TRBV4-3
cdr3_nt: TGCGCCAGCAGCCAAGGGCAGGGGGTAGATACGCAGTATTTT
cdr3_aa: CASSQGQGVDTQYF

clone_size: few
j_call: TRBJ2-7
d_call: -
v_call: TRBV29-1
cdr3_nt: TGCAGCGTAACAACGGACGGCTACGAGCAGTACTTC
cdr3_aa: CSVTTDGYEQYF

clone_size: -
j_call: TRBJ2-1
d_call: -
v_call: TRBV2
cdr3_nt: TGTGCCAGCAGTCACAGTTGGCTCTACAATGAGCAGTTCTTC
cdr3_aa: CASSHSWLYNEQFF

clone_size: few
j_call: TRBJ1-5
d_call: -
v_call: TRBV6-6
cdr3_nt: TGTGCCAGCAGTTCCCGGGCCCAGGTGAATCAGCCCCAGCATTTT
cdr3_aa: CASSSRAQVNQPQHF

clone_size: few
j_call: TRBJ2-5
d_call: TRBD1
v_call: TRBV15
cdr3_nt: TGTGCCACCAGCACCGGGACAGAAGAGACCCAGTACTTC
cdr3_aa: CATSTGTEETQYF

clone_size: -
j_call: TRBJ2-7
d_call: -
v_call: TRBV13
cdr3_nt: TGTGCCAGCAGCTCTAGCTCCTACGAGCAGTACTTC
cdr3_aa: CASSSSSYEQYF

clone_size: -
j_call: TRBJ2-5
d_call: TRBD2
v_call: TRBV5-4
cdr3_nt: TGTGCCAGCAGCCCGGCGGGGGGGGACAAGACCCAGTACTTC
cdr3_aa: CASSPAGGDKTQYF

clone_size: -
j_call: TRBJ2-7
d_call: TRBD2
v_call: TRBV10-2
cdr3_nt: TGCGCCAGCAGTGGACTAGCGGGGGGGCAGTACTTC
cdr3_aa: CASSGLAGGQYF